Following are 9 T cell receptor beta chains from one sample sequenced in a study of T cell responses to AZD1222 COVID-19 vaccine. Some clones are missing from TCRdb's copy, which holds only in-frame ones; the method was immunoSEQ multiplex PCR. The top ten clones hold approximately 0.5% of a sample with about 180,000 clones, about 91% of them seen once. The sequencing used peripheral blood, collected on day 0 of AZD1222 vaccination. All receptors derive from an adult in good health.

The chain employs TRBV6-4 and TRBJ1-3; D remains unclear. Germline values: CDR1 MRHNA, CDR2 SNTAGT. Trimming pared 3 bases from V and 0 bases from J, leaving 9 bases between. This CDR3 region has 15 residues. The CDR3 loop reads CASSEEGISGNTIYF. CDR3 DNA: TGTGCCAGCAGTGAAGAGGGAATCTCTGGAAACACCATATATTTT.

The rearrangement joins TRBV11-2 to TRBJ1-4, with D possibly being TRBD1 (6 bases). The CDR3 totals 16 residues. CDR1 and CDR2 from the germline V gene are SGHAT and FQNNGV. Trimming left V 5 bases short and J 4 bases short, with 17 bases between. The CDR3 nucleotides read TGTGCCAGCAGCAAACGACAGGTTGGGTTTAATGAAAAACTGTTTTTT. It encodes CASSKRQVGFNEKLFF.

The V call is TRBV7-3, the J call TRBJ2-5, with D perhaps TRBD2 (6 bases). This CDR3 is 16 amino acids long. Trimming took 6 bases from V and 5 from J, leaving 22 bases between them. CDR1 and CDR2 from the germline V gene are SGHTA and FQGTGA. CDR3 DNA: TGTGCCAGCAGACCCCGCGGGCGGGACTTGTGGGAGACCCAGTACTTC. Translation gives CASRPRGRDLWETQYF. Together with reference TRBV7-3 and TRBJ2-5, the CDR3 gives the full variable domain: GAGVSQTPSNKVTEKGKYVELRCDPISGHTALYWYRQSLGQGPEFLIYFQGTGAADDSGLPNDRFFAVRPEGSVSTLKIQRTERGDSAVYLCASRPRGRDLWETQYFGPGTRLLVL.

This sequence joins TRBV6-2 or TRBV6-3 and TRBJ2-2, with D possibly TRBD2 on 6 matching bases. The V gene's germline CDR1 is MNHEY and CDR2 SVGEGT. Trimming took off 3 bases at V and 2 bases at J, with 10 bases between the two ends. This CDR3 has 15 amino acids. CDR3 bases: TGTGCCAGCAGTTATGTCGGGAGAAACACCGGGGAGCTGTTTTTT. Protein product: CASSYVGRNTGELFF.

This clone appeared a single time. The chain combines TRBV28 with TRBJ2-6, with 7 bases that match TRBD2. CDR3 length: 15 residues. CDR1 and CDR2 from the germline V gene are MDHEN and SYDVKM. After removal of 3 bases from V and 4 bases from J, the junction contained 3 bases not matched to a gene. Here the CDR3 DNA reads TGTGCCAGCAGTTTGGGGGGGATCGGGGCCAACGTCCTGACTTTC. Residues: CASSLGGIGANVLTF.

CDR3 coding DNA: TGTGCCACCAGCAGGGGGACGGCGGTTGAAGAGACCCAGTACTTC. It encodes CATSRGTAVEETQYF. The chain is built from TRBV15 and TRBJ2-5; the D call may be TRBD1 or TRBD2 (5 bases each). Germline lookup yields CDR1 LNHNV and CDR2 YYDKDF (reference sequence). The CDR3 runs 15 residues. The V end was cut by 3 bases, the J end by 3 bases, with 14 bases between.

The chain has TRBV15 and TRBJ2-7; D call uncertain. V gave up 0 bases and J gave up 1 base, with 10 bases separating them. The CDR3 totals 15 residues. The germline CDR1 and CDR2 sequences are LNHNV and YYDKDF (reference sequence). The CDR3 loop is CATSRDWAESYEQYF. As DNA, the CDR3 is TGTGCCACCAGCAGAGATTGGGCAGAATCCTACGAGCAGTACTTC.

V usage is TRBV24-1 and J usage is TRBJ2-2; the D gene could be TRBD1 or TRBD2 (5 bases each). This CDR3 spans 14 amino acids. In germline, CDR1 is KGHDR, CDR2 SFDVKD. The ends were cut back, 4 bases at V and 6 bases at J, with 11 bases in the middle. The CDR3 coding sequence is TGTGCCACCAGTGACCCTCGGGGACCCGGGGAGCTGTTTTTT. Translating gives CATSDPRGPGELFF.

This clone showed up just once. The V and J genes are TRBV7-2 and TRBJ1-3, with D uncertain. CDR3 length: 16 residues. Per germline, CDR1 SGHTA and CDR2 FQGNSA. The V and J ends lost 8 bases and 3 bases respectively, with 20 bases between them. As DNA, the CDR3 is TGTGCCAGCTTTCCTAACGCGGGGTTCGGTGGAAACACCATATATTTT. Residues: CASFPNAGFGGNTIYF.